The clone carrying this T cell receptor (beta chain) was observed a handful of times. Its antigen is unidentified. V was shortened by 6 bases and J by 6 bases, with 8 bases between the two germline ends. CDR3 size: 10 residues. Per germline, CDR1 DFQATT and CDR2 SNEGSKA (reference sequence). Reverse transcription of all isolated RNA meant that expressed TCRB transcripts were sequenced. Around 3.57 million reads was the average for naive, central memory and regulatory T cell samples. TCRdb's copy holds only in-frame clones and misses some; the assay was immunoSEQ multiplex PCR. The sample carries 150,000 or so clones, about 9.8% recorded once. The data were taken from a study of beta chain features in type 1 diabetes. Points from the study as a whole: PCR may have favored shorter templates equally in patients and controls.

The authors took one heparinised blood draw, averaging approximately 120 mL, from each donor. The chain has TRBV20-1 and TRBJ1-1; D ambiguous. This sequence was found in a woman aged 18-29 years in good health. The sample taken for sequencing was central memory CD4+ T cells from blood. CDR3: CSAERAEAFF. The CDR3, as DNA: TGCAGTGCCGAGAGGGCTGAAGCTTTCTTT.